This T cell receptor (beta chain) was identified during a study of beta chain features in type 1 diabetes. General study results and limits: Significant though moderate, a shortening of TCRB CDR3s appeared in all four CD4+ subsets of Type 1 diabetes patients.

The CDR3 is made up of 16 amino acids. The germline gives CDR1 MGHDK, CDR2 SYGVNS. The V gene lost 5 bases and the J gene lost 6 bases, with 22 bases spanning the gap. Concerning this clone itself: No antigen is known for it.

Sequencing targeted expressed TCRB transcripts, as all isolated RNA had been reverse transcribed. Produced via immunoSEQ multiplex PCR; TCRdb's table is partial and in-frame only. Of more than 550,000 clones in the sample, over 11% are singletons; the top ten hold 0.035% to 0.045%. Averaging about 120 mL, one heparinised blood draw was given by each donor. The V and J genes are TRBV25-1 and TRBJ1-1; D possibly corresponds to TRBD1 (5 bases). The clonotype originates from a man in his late teens or twenties with type 1 diabetes. Sequencing was carried out using naive CD4+ T cells from blood. CDR3 protein: CASSPRDFRGFAEAFF. The DNA for the CDR3 is TGTGCCAGCAGTCCCCGGGACTTCAGAGGTTTCGCTGAAGCTTTCTTT.